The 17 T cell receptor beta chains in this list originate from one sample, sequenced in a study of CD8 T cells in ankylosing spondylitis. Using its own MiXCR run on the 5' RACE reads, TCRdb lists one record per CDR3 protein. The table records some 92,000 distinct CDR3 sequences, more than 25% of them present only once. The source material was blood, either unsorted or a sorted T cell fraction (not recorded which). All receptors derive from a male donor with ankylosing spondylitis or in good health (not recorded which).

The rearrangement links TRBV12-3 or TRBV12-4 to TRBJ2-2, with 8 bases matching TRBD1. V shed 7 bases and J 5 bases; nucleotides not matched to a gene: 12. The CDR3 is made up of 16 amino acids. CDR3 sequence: CASNPTGGSSTGELFF. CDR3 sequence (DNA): TGTGCCAGCAACCCAACAGGGGGGAGTTCTACCGGGGAGCTGTTTTTT.

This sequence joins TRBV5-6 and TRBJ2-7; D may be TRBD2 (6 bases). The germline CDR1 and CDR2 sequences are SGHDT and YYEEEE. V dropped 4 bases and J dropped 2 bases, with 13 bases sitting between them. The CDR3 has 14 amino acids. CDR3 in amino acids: CASSTGLIAYEQYF. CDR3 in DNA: TGTGCCAGCAGCACGGGACTCATAGCCTACGAGCAGTACTTC.

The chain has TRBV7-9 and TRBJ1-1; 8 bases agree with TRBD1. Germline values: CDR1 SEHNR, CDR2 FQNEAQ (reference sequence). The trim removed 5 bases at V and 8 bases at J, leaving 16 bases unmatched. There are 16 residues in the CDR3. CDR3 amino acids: CASSTRIGGQGDEAFF. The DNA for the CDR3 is TGTGCCAGCAGCACCCGTATAGGTGGACAGGGTGACGAAGCTTTCTTT.

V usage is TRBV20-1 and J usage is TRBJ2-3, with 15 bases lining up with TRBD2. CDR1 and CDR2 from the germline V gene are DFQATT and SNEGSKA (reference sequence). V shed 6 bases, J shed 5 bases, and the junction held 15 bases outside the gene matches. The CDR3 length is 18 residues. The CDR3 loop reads CSAPPGLAGGRLVDTQYF. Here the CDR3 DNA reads TGCAGTGCACCTCCCGGACTAGCGGGAGGGAGACTGGTAGATACGCAGTATTTT.

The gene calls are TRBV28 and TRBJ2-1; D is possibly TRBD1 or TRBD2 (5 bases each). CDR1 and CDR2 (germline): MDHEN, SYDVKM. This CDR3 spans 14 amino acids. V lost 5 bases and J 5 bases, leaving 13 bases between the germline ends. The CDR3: CASSPGAPHNEQFF. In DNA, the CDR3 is TGTGCCAGCAGTCCCGGGGCCCCTCACAATGAGCAGTTCTTC.

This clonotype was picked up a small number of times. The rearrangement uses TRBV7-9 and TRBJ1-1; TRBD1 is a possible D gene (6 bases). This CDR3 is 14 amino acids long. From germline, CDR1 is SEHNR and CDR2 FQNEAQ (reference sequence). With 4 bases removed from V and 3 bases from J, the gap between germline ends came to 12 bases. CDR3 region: CASSWGAGDTEAFF. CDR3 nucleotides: TGTGCCAGCAGCTGGGGGGCAGGGGACACTGAAGCTTTCTTT.

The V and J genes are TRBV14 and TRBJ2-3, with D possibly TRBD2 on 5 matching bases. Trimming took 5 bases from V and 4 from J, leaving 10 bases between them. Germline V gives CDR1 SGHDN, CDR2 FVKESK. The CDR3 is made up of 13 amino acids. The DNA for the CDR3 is TGTGCCAGCAGCAAGGGAGTAGCAGATACGCAGTATTTT. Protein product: CASSKGVADTQYF.

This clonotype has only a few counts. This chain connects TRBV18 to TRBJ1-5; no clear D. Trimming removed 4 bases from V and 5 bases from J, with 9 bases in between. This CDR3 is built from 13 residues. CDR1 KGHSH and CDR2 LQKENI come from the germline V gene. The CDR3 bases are TGTGCCAGCTCACGTGATGGAGATCAGCCCCAGCATTTT. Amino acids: CASSRDGDQPQHF.

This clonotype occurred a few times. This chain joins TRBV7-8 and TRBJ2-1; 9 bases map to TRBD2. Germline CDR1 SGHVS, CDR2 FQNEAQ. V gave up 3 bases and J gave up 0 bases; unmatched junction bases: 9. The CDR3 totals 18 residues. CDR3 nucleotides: TGTGCCAGCAGCTTTCCCCTGACTAGCGGCAGCTCCTACAATGAGCAGTTCTTC. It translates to CASSFPLTSGSSYNEQFF.

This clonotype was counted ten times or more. The CDR3 protein is CSATASGPNEQFF. As DNA, the CDR3 is TGCAGTGCTACGGCTAGCGGACCCAATGAGCAGTTCTTC. This chain connects TRBV20-1 to TRBJ2-1, with 7 bases matching TRBD2. The J segment lost 6 bases and the V segment lost 4 bases, leaving 6 bases of the junction unmatched. This CDR3 is built from 13 residues. Germline V CDR1 and CDR2: DFQATT, SNEGSKA (reference sequence).

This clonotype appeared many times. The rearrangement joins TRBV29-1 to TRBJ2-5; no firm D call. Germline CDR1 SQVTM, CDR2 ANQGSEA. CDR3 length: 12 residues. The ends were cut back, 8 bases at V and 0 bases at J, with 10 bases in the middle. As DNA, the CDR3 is TGCAGCTCTACAGCTGACCAAGAGACCCAGTACTTC. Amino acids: CSSTADQETQYF.

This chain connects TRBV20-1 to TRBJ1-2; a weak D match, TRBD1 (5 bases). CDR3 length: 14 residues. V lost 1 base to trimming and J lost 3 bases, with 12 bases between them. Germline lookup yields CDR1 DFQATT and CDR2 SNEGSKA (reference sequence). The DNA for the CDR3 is TGCAGTGCTAGAGGGACGAGGGGTGACTATGGCTACACCTTC. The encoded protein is CSARGTRGDYGYTF.

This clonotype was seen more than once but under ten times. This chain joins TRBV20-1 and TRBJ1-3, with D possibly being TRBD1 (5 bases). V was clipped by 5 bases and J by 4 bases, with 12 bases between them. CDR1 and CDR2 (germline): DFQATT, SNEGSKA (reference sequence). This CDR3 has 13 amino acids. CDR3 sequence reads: CSALTTGGNTIYF. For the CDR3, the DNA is TGCAGTGCTCTTACAACAGGCGGAAACACCATATATTTT.

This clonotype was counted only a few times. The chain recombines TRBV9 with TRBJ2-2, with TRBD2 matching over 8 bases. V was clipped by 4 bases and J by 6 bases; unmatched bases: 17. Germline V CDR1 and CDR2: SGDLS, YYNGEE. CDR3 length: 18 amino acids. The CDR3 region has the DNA TGTGCCAGCAGCTTTCCCGGGGGGAGCGGGAGTGGCGCCGGGGAGCTGTTTTTT. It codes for CASSFPGGSGSGAGELFF.

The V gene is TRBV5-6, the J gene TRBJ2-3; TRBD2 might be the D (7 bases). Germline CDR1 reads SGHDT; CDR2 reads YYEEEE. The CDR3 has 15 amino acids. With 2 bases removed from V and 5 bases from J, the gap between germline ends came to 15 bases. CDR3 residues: CASSLRGGRLDTQYF. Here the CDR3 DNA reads TGTGCCAGCAGCTTAAGGGGGGGGCGCTTAGATACGCAGTATTTT.

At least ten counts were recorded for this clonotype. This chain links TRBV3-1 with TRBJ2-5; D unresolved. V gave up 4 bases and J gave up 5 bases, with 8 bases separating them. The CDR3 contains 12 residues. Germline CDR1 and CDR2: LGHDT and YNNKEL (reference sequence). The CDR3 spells CASSLSRETQYF. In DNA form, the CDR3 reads TGTGCCAGCAGCCTGTCTAGGGAGACCCAGTACTTC.

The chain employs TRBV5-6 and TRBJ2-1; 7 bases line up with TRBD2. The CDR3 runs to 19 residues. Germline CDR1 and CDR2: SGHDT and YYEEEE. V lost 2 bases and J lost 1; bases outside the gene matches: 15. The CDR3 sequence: CASSFDLAEKALSYNEQFF. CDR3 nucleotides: TGTGCCAGCAGCTTTGACCTAGCGGAGAAAGCACTTTCCTACAATGAGCAGTTCTTC.